The source of this T cell receptor beta chain is a study of blood T cell repertoires in COVID-19. The CDR3 totals 15 residues. Clones were sequenced by immunoSEQ multiplex PCR, and TCRdb holds only the in-frame ones, with some missing. The sample has 90,000 to 120,000 clones; 88% are singletons. The source of this sequence is a human donor in a cohort sampled during active COVID-19. V gene TRBV12-2 combines with J gene TRBJ1-5; TRBD1 is the table's D call and was not checked against the DNA. TRBV12-2 is a documented pseudogene. Sequencing used peripheral blood. The CDR3 DNA sequence: TGTGCAAGTCGCCCACAGGGTCATGGCAATCAGCCCCAGCATTTT. Translated, it gives CASRPQGHGNQPQHF.